This TCR beta chain was captured in a study of T cell responses to AZD1222 COVID-19 vaccine. Study-level findings and limits: Repertoires were obtained only post-peak T cell response.

CDR1 and CDR2 (germline): KGHSH, LQKENI. The V end lost 2 bases, the J end lost 4 bases, and 12 bases lay between the germline ends. The CDR3 length is 14 residues. Assay used: immunoSEQ multiplex PCR; TCRdb lists only in-frame clones, some missing. The sample lists around 140,000 clones; around 92% were seen once. About this clone: The antigen is not known.

The specimen comprised peripheral blood, sampled after recovery from COVID-19. The sequence came from an adult who had recovered from COVID-19. V gene TRBV18 combines with J gene TRBJ2-7; TRBD2 is a possible D gene (6 bases). The CDR3 reads CASSPRGGKYEQYF. CDR3 bases: TGTGCCAGCTCACCAAGAGGCGGGAAATACGAGCAGTACTTC.